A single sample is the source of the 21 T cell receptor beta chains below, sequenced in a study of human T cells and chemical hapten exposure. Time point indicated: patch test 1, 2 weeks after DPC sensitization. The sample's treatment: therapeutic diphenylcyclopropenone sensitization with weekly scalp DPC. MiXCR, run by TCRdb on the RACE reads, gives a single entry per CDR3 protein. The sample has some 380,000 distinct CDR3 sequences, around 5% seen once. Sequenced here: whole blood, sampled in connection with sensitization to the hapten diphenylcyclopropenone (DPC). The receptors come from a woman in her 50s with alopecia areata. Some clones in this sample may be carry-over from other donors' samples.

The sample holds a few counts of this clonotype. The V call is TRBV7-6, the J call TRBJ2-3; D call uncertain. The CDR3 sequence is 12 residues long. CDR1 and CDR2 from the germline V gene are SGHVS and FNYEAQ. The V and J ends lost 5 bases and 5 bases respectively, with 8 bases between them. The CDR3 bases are TGTGCCAGCAGCCCCATAGAAGATACGCAGTATTTT. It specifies CASSPIEDTQYF.

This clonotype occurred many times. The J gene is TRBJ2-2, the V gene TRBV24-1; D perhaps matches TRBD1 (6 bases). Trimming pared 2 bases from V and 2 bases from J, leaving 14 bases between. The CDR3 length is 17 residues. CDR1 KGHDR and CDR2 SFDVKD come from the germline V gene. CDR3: CATSDSRQGRNTGELFF. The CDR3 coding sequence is TGTGCCACCAGTGATTCCCGCCAGGGGCGAAACACCGGGGAGCTGTTTTTT.

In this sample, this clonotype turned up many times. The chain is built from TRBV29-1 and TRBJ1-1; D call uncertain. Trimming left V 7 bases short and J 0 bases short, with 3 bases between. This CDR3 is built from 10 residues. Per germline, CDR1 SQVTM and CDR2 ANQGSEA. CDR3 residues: CSGVNTEAFF. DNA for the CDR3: TGCAGCGGAGTGAACACTGAAGCTTTCTTT.

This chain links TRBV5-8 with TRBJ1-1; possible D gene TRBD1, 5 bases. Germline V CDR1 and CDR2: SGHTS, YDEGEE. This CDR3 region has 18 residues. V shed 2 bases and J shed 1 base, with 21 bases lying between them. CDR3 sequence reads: CASSFLRGGGGKNTEAFF. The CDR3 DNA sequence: TGTGCCAGCAGCTTCTTGAGGGGAGGCGGGGGAAAGAACACTGAAGCTTTCTTT. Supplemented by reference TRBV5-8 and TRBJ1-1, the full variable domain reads EAGVTQSPTHLIKTRGQQATLRCSPISGHTSVYWYQQALGLGLQFLLWYDEGEERNRGNFPPRFSGRQFPNYSSELNVNALELEDSALYLCASSFLRGGGGKNTEAFFGQGTRLTVV.

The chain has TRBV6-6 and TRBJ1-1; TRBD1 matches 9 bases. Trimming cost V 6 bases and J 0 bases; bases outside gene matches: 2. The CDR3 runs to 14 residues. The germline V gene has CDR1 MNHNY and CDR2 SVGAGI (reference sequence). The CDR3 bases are TGTGCCAGCAGGTGGGACAGGGTGAACACTGAAGCTTTCTTT. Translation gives CASRWDRVNTEAFF.

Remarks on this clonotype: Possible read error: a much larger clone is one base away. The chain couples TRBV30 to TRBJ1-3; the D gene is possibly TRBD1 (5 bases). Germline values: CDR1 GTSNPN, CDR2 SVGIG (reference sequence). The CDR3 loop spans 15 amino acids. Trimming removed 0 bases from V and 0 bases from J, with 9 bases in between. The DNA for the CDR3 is TGTGCCTGGAGTGTTTGCGGGGCCTCTGGAAACACCATATATTTT. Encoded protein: CAWSVCGASGNTIYF.

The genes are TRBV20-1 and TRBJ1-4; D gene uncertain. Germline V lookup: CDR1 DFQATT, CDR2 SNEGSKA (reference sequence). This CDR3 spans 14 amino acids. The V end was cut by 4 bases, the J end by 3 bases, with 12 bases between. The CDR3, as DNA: TGCAGTGCTAACTCCCCGGGGTCTAATGAAAAACTGTTTTTT. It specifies CSANSPGSNEKLFF.

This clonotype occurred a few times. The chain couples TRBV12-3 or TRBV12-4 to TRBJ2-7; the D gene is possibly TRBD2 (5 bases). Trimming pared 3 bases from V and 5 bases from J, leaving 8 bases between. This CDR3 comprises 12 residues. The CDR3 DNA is TGTGCCAGCAGTTTTGCGGGCAACGAGCAGTACTTC. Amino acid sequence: CASSFAGNEQYF.

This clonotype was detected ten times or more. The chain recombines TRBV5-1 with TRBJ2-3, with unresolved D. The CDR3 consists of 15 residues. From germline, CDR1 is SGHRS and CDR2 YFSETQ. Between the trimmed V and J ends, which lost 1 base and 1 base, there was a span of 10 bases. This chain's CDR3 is CASSLTPLGTDTQYF. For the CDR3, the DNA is TGCGCCAGCAGCTTGACACCGCTTGGCACAGATACGCAGTATTTT. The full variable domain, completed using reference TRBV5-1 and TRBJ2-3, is KAGVTQTPRYLIKTRGQQVTLSCSPISGHRSVSWYQQTPGQGLQFLFEYFSETQRNKGNFPGRFSGRQFSNSRSEMNVSTLELGDSALYLCASSLTPLGTDTQYFGPGTRLTVL.

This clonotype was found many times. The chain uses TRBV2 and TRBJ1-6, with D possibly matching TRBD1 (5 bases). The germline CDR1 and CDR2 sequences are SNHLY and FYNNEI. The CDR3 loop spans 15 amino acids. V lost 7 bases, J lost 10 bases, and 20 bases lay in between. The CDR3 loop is CASTVGRAGKSPLHF. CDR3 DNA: TGTGCCAGCACGGTGGGCAGGGCTGGAAAGTCACCCCTCCACTTT.

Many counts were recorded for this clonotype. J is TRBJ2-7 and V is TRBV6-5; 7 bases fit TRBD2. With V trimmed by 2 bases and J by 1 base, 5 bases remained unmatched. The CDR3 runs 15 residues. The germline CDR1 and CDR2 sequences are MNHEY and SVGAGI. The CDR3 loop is CASSYRLAVSYEQYF. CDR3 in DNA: TGTGCCAGCAGTTACCGGCTAGCGGTGTCCTACGAGCAGTACTTC.

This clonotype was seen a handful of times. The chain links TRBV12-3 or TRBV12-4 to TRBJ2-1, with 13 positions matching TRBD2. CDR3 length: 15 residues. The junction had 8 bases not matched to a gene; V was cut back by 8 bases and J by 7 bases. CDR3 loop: CASARTSGSVNEQFF. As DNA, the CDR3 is TGTGCCAGCGCAAGGACTAGCGGGAGTGTAAATGAGCAGTTCTTC.

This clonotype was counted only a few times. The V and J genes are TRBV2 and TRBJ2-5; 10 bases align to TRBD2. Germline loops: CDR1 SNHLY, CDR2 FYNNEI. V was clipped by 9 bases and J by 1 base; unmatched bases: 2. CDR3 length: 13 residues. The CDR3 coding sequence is TGTGCCAGGAGGACTAGCGGCCAAGAGACCCAGTACTTC. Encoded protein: CARRTSGQETQYF. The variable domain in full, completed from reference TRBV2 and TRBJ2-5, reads EPEVTQTPSHQVTQMGQEVILRCVPISNHLYFYWYRQILGQKVEFLVSFYNNEISEKSEIFDDQFSVERPDGSNFTLKIRSTKLEDSAMYFCARRTSGQETQYFGPGTRLLVL.

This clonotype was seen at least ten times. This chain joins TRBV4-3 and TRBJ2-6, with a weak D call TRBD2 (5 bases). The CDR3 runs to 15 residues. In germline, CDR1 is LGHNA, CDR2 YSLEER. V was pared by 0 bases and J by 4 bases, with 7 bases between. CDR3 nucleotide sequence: TGCGCCAGCAGCCAAGATTCGGGGGGGGCCAACGTCCTGACTTTC. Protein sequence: CASSQDSGGANVLTF.

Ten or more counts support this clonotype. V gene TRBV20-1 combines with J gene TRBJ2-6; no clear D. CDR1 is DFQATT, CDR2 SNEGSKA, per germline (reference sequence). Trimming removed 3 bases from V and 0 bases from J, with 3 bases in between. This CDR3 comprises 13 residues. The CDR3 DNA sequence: TGCAGTGCTAGCGACTCTGGGGCCAACGTCCTGACTTTC. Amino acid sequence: CSASDSGANVLTF.

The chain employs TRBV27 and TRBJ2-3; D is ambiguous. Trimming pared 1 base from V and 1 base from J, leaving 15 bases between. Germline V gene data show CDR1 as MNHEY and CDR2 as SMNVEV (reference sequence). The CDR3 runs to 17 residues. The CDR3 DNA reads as TGTGCCAGCAGTTTATTCCTTTCCGGGCGCGGCACAGATACGCAGTATTTT. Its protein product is CASSLFLSGRGTDTQYF.

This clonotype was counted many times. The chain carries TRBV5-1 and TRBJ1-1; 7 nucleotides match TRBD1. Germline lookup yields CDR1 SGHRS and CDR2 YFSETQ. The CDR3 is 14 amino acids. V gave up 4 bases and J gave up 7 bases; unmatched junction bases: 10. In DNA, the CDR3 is TGCGCCAGCAGCGCGGCCGGGACAGCGATTGAAGCTTTCTTT. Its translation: CASSAAGTAIEAFF.

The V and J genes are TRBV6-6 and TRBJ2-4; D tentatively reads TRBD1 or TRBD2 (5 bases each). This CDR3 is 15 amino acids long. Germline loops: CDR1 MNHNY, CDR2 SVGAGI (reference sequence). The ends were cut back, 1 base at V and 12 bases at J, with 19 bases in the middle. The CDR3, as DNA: TGTGCCAGCAGTTACTTACCCGGGGCCGGACGCGATCAGTACTTC. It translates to CASSYLPGAGRDQYF.

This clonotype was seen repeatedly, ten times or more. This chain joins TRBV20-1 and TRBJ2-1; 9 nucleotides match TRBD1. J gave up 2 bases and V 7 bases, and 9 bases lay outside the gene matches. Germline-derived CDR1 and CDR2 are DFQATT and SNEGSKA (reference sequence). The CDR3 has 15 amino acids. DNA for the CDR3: TGCAGTGTTGTGCCGGGACAGGGTACCTACAATGAGCAGTTCTTC. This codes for CSVVPGQGTYNEQFF.

In DNA form, the CDR3 reads TGTGCCACCAGTGTAGTACAGGTGAGCACAGATACGCAGTATTTT. It encodes CATSVVQVSTDTQYF. The rearrangement links TRBV24-1 to TRBJ2-3, with a possible D match to TRBD1 (5 bases). Germline loops: CDR1 KGHDR, CDR2 SFDVKD. V lost 5 bases and J 0 bases, leaving 11 bases between the germline ends. The CDR3 loop spans 15 amino acids.

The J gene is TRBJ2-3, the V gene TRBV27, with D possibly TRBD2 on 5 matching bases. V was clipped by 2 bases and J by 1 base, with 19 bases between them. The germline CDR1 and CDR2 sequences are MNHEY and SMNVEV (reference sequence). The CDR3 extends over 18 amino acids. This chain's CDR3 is CASSLRVPGSKGTDTQYF. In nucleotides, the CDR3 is TGTGCCAGCAGTTTAAGGGTACCGGGATCCAAGGGCACAGATACGCAGTATTTT.